A single sample gave rise to the 6 T cell receptor beta chains below, sequenced in a study of blood T cell repertoires in COVID-19 (dated by TCRdb to the early 2020s). The library was built by means of the immunoSEQ multiplex PCR assay. In TCRdb, the immuneACCESS table is reduced to in-frame sequences with V and J assigned. These tables do not hold every clone; where another copy was compared, an unresolved V gene accounts for under half, and the others remain unexplained. The sample table lists about 140,000 clones, around nine tenths of them with a count of one. Jointly, the top ten make up roughly 8% of the sample. The sequenced material came from peripheral blood. The source of these receptors is a woman in her 50s with active or convalescent COVID-19.

This clone occurred once. A read error may account for a junction end that differs from germline. This rearrangement joins TRBV7-7 to TRBJ2-1, with 10 bases that match TRBD2. This CDR3 contains 17 residues. Germline CDR1 SSHAT, CDR2 FNYEAQ (reference sequence). CDR3: CASSLGLAGGSGDEQFF. CDR3 in DNA: TGTGCTAGCAGCCTCGGGTTAGCGGGAGGATCGGGGGATGAGCAGTTCTTC.

This clone was seen only a few times. This chain connects TRBV3-1 (or the pseudogene TRBV3-2) to TRBJ2-2; TRBD2 aligns across 11 bases. From germline, CDR1 is LGHDT and CDR2 YNNKEL (reference sequence). The ends lost 3 bases at V and 4 bases at J; junction bases unmatched: 4. The CDR3 length is 16 residues. This CDR3 reads CASSHRLAGGTGELFF. Written as DNA, the CDR3 is TGTGCCAGCAGCCATCGCCTAGCGGGAGGCACCGGGGAGCTGTTTTTT.

The V and J genes are TRBV28 and TRBJ1-4; the match to TRBD1 covers 10 bases. Unmatched junction bases numbered 9, after V lost 6 bases and J lost 8 bases. The V gene's germline CDR1 is MDHEN and CDR2 SYDVKM. The CDR3 is 15 amino acids. CDR3 protein: CASSGGTGVMEKLFF. The CDR3 DNA is TGTGCCAGCAGCGGGGGGACAGGGGTAATGGAAAAACTGTTTTTT.

V gene TRBV28 combines with J gene TRBJ1-2; D perhaps matches TRBD1 (5 bases). This CDR3 contains 13 residues. Trimming took 5 bases from V and 4 from J, leaving 11 bases between them. From germline, CDR1 is MDHEN and CDR2 SYDVKM. CDR3 coding DNA: TGTGCCAGCAGTGAAACAGGTTTCTATGGCTACACCTTC. It is translated as CASSETGFYGYTF.

The chain uses TRBV7-2 and TRBJ2-3; a weak D match, TRBD2 (5 bases). CDR1 is SGHTA and CDR2 is FQGNSA in the germline V gene. Trimming removed 2 bases at V and 0 bases at J, with 12 bases between. The CDR3 has 16 amino acids. The chain's CDR3 is CASSLSSRPSTDTQYF. The CDR3, as DNA: TGTGCCAGCAGCTTATCTAGCAGACCTAGCACAGATACGCAGTATTTT.

The V and J genes are TRBV19 and TRBJ1-1; unclear D gene. Germline-derived CDR1 and CDR2 are LNHDA and SQIVND (reference sequence). This CDR3 spans 13 amino acids. The ends were cut back, 0 bases at V and 5 bases at J, with 7 bases in the middle. The DNA of the CDR3 is TGTGCCAGTAGTATAGACGCAGATACTGAAGCTTTCTTT. Amino acid sequence: CASSIDADTEAFF.